Below, 12 T cell receptor beta chains from the same sample are listed, as sequenced in a study of blood T cells in healthy people across ages. With a J-beta primer mix and a sample-barcoded 5' primer, a second PCR ran about 6 to 11 cycles. MiXCR, applied by TCRdb to the 5' RACE reads, yields one record per CDR3 protein. The data contain approximately 680,000 distinct CDR3 sequences, approximately 30% of them singletons. The specimen sequenced was blood. The receptor source for this set is a woman at least 80 years old in good health.

This chain uses TRBV29-1 with TRBJ2-3; 9 bases fit TRBD2. V shed 4 bases and J 0 bases; nucleotides not matched to a gene: 5. The CDR3 sequence is 15 residues long. Germline assignment: CDR1 SQVTM and CDR2 ANQGSEA. CDR3 region: CSVAPSGTSTDTQYF. CDR3 nucleotide sequence: TGCAGCGTTGCGCCTAGCGGGACTAGCACAGATACGCAGTATTTT.

This clonotype was picked up many times. V and J are TRBV7-2 and TRBJ1-5; weak D call: TRBD1 (5 bases). The CDR3 is 15 amino acids. With 4 bases removed from V and 0 bases from J, the gap between germline ends came to 10 bases. The germline V gene has CDR1 SGHTA and CDR2 FQGNSA. The CDR3 sequence is CASSWDGYSNQPQHF. CDR3 in DNA: TGTGCCAGCAGCTGGGACGGCTATAGCAATCAGCCCCAGCATTTT.

This clonotype was counted many times. The genes are TRBV29-1 and TRBJ1-2; 9 bases align to TRBD1. Losses at the gene ends were 7 bases for V and 3 bases for J; bases not matched to a gene: 3. The CDR3 is 12 residues long. Germline CDR1 and CDR2: SQVTM and ANQGSEA. The CDR3 region has the DNA TGCAGCGGGGGGGACAGGGACTATGGCTACACCTTC. This codes for CSGGDRDYGYTF.

This clonotype has a handful of counts. Mismatch with germline at one junction end may stem from a read error. The J gene is TRBJ1-2, the V gene TRBV27; no reliable D call. Germline V gene data show CDR1 as MNHEY and CDR2 as SMNVEV (reference sequence). This CDR3 is built from 14 residues. The CDR3 DNA sequence: TGTGCCAGCAGGTTATCGTCGGGAAACTATGGCTACACCTTC. Encoded protein: CASRLSSGNYGYTF.

This clonotype has at least ten counts. J is TRBJ2-5 and V is TRBV5-1; D is possibly TRBD2 (5 bases). Looked up from germline, CDR1 is SGHRS and CDR2 is YFSETQ. The V end lost 4 bases, the J end lost 1 base, and 11 bases lay between the germline ends. This CDR3 comprises 14 residues. The CDR3 region is CASSGRDLQETQYF. For the CDR3, the DNA is TGCGCCAGCAGCGGACGGGATCTCCAAGAGACCCAGTACTTC.

The chain couples TRBV7-2 to TRBJ2-4; D unclear. The end of the DNA aligns better with TRBJ2-7, so the J call may be wrong. Germline V gene data show CDR1 as SGHTA and CDR2 as FQGNSA. This CDR3 region has 12 residues. CDR3 sequence: CASSLEVAEQYF. The CDR3 bases are TGTGCCAGCAGCTTAGAGGTTGCCGAGCAGTACTTC.

In this sample, this clonotype turned up many times. J is TRBJ2-6 and V is TRBV7-3; TRBD2 matches at 12 bases. J gave up 0 bases and V 5 bases, and 11 bases lay outside the gene matches. This CDR3 spans 20 amino acids. Germline V lookup: CDR1 SGHTA, CDR2 FQGTGA. The CDR3 here is CASSRSRTSGDSSGANVLTF. The CDR3 DNA reads as TGTGCCAGCAGCCGATCGAGGACTAGCGGGGATAGCTCTGGGGCCAACGTCCTGACTTTC.

This clonotype was detected only once. The chain employs TRBV4-2 and TRBJ1-1; D unresolved. The CDR3 covers 14 residues. V lost 0 bases and J lost 6, with 11 bases in between. Germline-derived CDR1 and CDR2 are LGHNA and YNFKEQ. CDR3 sequence reads: CASSQDGGTAEAFF. CDR3 nucleotides: TGTGCCAGCAGCCAAGATGGCGGAACGGCTGAAGCTTTCTTT.

The chain combines TRBV5-5 with TRBJ2-1; D remains ambiguous. The CDR3 loop spans 13 amino acids. The germline V and J ends were trimmed by 5 bases and 10 bases, with 16 bases remaining between them. Germline assignment: CDR1 SGHKS and CDR2 YYEKEE (reference sequence). The CDR3 region has the DNA TGTGCCAGCAGGGCAGTGGCGTCCGGGGAGCAGTTCTTC. Its protein is CASRAVASGEQFF.

This clonotype was observed a few times. One end of the junction fails to match germline, which may point to a read error. The J gene is TRBJ1-4, the V gene TRBV4-2; the D is unclear. Looked up from germline, CDR1 is LGHNA and CDR2 is YNFKEQ. The CDR3 has 15 residues. CDR3 residues: CASRPGVGSNEKRFF. The CDR3 coding sequence is TGTGCCAGCAGACCCGGAGTAGGGAGTAATGAAAAACGGTTTTTT.

The chain carries TRBV9 and TRBJ1-5; tentative D call: TRBD1 (5 bases). Trimming took 3 bases from V and 4 from J, leaving 14 bases between them. The CDR3 length is 15 residues. CDR1 SGDLS and CDR2 YYNGEE come from the germline V gene. CDR3 sequence (DNA): TGTGCCAGCAGCGCGACCGACAGTTGGAATCAGCCCCAGCATTTT. Its protein is CASSATDSWNQPQHF.

The genes are TRBV19 and TRBJ2-5; D is perhaps TRBD1 (5 bases). CDR3 length: 14 amino acids. Trimming took off 3 bases at V and 5 bases at J, with 13 bases between the two ends. The V gene's germline CDR1 is LNHDA and CDR2 SQIVND (reference sequence). The CDR3, as DNA: TGTGCCAGTAGTATGAGACAGATGGGGGAGACCCAGTACTTC. Translation: CASSMRQMGETQYF.